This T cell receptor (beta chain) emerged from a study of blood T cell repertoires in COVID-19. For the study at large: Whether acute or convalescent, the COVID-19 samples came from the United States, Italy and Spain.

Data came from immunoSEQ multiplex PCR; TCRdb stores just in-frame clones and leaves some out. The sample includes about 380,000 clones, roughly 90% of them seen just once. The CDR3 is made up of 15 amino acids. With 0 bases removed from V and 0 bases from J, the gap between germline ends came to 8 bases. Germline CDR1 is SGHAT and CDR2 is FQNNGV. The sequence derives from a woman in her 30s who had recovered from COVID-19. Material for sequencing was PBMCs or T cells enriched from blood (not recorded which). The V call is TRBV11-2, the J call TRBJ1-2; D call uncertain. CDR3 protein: CASSLDGQANYGYTF. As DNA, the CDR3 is TGTGCCAGCAGCTTAGATGGGCAAGCTAACTATGGCTACACCTTC.